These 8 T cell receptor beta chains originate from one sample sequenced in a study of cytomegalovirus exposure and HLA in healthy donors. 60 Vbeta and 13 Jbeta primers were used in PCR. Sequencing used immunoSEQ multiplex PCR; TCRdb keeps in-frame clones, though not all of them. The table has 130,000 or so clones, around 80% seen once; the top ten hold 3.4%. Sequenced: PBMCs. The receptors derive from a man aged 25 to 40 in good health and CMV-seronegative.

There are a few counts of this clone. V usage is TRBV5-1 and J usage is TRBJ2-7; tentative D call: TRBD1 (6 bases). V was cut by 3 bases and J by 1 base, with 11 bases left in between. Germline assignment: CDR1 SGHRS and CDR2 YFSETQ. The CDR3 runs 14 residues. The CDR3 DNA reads TGCGCCAGCAGCTACTACGGGACATCCTACGAGCAGTACTTC. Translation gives CASSYYGTSYEQYF.

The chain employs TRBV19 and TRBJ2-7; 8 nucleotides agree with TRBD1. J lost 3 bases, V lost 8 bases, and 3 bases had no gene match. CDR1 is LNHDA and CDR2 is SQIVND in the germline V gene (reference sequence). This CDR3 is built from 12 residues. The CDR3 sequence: CASDRGHYEQYF. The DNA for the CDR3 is TGTGCCAGTGACAGGGGACACTACGAGCAGTACTTC.

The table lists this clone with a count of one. For the CDR3, the DNA is TGTGCCAGCAGGCAGGGTTATCAGCCCCAGCATTTT. Protein: CASRQGYQPQHF. The rearrangement uses TRBV6-1 and TRBJ1-5, with TRBD1 as a possible D gene (5 bases). The CDR3 loop spans 12 amino acids. V lost 6 bases and J 5 bases, leaving 8 bases between the germline ends. The germline CDR1 and CDR2 sequences are MNHNS and SASEGT.

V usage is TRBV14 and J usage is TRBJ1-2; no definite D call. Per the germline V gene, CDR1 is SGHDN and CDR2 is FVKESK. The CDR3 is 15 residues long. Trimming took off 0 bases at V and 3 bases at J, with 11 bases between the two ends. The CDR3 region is CASSQDLQDYYGYTF. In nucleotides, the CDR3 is TGTGCCAGCAGCCAAGATCTGCAGGATTACTATGGCTACACCTTC. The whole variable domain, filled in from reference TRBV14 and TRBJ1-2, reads EAGVTQFPSHSVIEKGQTVTLRCDPISGHDNLYWYRRVMGKEIKFLLHFVKESKQDESGMPNNRFLAERTGGTYSTLKVQPAELEDSGVYFCASSQDLQDYYGYTFGSGTRLTVV.

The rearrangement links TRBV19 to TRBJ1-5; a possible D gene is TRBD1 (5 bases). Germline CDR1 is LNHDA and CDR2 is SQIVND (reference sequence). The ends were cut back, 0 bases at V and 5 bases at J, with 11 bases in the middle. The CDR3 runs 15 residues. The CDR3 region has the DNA TGTGCCAGTAGTATAGATGGGGAGGGGTATCAGCCCCAGCATTTT. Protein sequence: CASSIDGEGYQPQHF.

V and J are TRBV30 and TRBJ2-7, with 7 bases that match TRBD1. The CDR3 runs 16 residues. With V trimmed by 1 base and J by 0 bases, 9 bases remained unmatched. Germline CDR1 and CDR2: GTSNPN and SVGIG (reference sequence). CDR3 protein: CAWSGARDRLSYEQYF. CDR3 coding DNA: TGTGCCTGGAGTGGTGCCCGGGACAGACTCTCCTACGAGCAGTACTTC.

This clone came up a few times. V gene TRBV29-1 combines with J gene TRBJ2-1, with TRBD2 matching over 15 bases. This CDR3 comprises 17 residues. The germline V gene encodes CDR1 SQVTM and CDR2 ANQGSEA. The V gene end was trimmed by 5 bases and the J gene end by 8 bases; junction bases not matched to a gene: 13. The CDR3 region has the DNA TGCAGCGTTATGGGACTAGCGGGAGGCACCGGGGGGGATGAGCAGTTCTTC. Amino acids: CSVMGLAGGTGGDEQFF.

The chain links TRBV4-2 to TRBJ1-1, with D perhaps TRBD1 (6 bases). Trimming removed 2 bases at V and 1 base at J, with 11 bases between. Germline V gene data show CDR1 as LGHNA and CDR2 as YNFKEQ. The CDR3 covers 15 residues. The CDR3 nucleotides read TGTGCCAGCAGCCAACTAGGACAGCGGAACACTGAAGCTTTCTTT. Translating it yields CASSQLGQRNTEAFF.